The next 14 T cell receptor beta chains were all read from a single sample in a study of cytomegalovirus exposure and HLA in healthy donors. Primers included in the PCR were 60 Vbeta and 13 Jbeta primers. Clones were sequenced by immunoSEQ multiplex PCR, and TCRdb holds only the in-frame ones, with some missing. Here the sample spans 100,000 or so clones, nearly 85% being singletons. Sequencing was performed on PBMCs. These receptor sequences come from a man aged 18 to 29 in good health and CMV-seronegative.

This chain links TRBV5-6 with TRBJ2-7, with 13 bases aligning to TRBD2. This CDR3 spans 16 amino acids. V lost 4 bases, J lost 5 bases, and 9 bases stayed unmatched. Germline V gives CDR1 SGHDT, CDR2 YYEEEE. CDR3 protein: CASSTSGRAEIDEQYF. CDR3 DNA sequence: TGTGCCAGCAGCACTAGCGGGAGGGCCGAGATCGACGAGCAGTACTTC.

This clone was seen only once. The chain has TRBV7-9 and TRBJ2-1, with D possibly being TRBD2 (5 bases). The length of the CDR3 is 13 residues. Germline V lookup: CDR1 SEHNR, CDR2 FQNEAQ (reference sequence). V lost 5 bases, J lost 9 bases, and 14 bases lay in between. CDR3 residues: CASSGEAAGEQFF. CDR3 DNA sequence: TGTGCCAGCAGCGGCGAGGCCGCGGGTGAGCAGTTCTTC.

The chain employs TRBV9 and TRBJ2-5; 8 bases align to TRBD2. The J segment lost 0 bases and the V segment lost 3 bases, leaving 4 bases of the junction unmatched. Per the germline V gene, CDR1 is SGDLS and CDR2 is YYNGEE. This CDR3 is built from 15 residues. The CDR3 reads CASSATGGYQETQYF. CDR3 nucleotides: TGTGCCAGCAGCGCGACGGGGGGGTACCAAGAGACCCAGTACTTC. The variable domain in full, with the rest retrieved from reference TRBV9 and TRBJ2-5, is DSGVTQTPKHLITATGQRVTLRCSPRSGDLSVYWYQQSLDQGLQFLIQYYNGEERAKGNILERFSAQQFPDLHSELNLSSLELGDSALYFCASSATGGYQETQYFGPGTRLLVL.

This clone was detected only a few times. CDR3 protein: CAEGRVNSPLHF. In DNA, the CDR3 is TGTGCCGAAGGGAGAGTTAATTCACCCCTCCACTTT. The J gene is TRBJ1-6, the V gene TRBV2; D unclear. This CDR3 is 12 amino acids long. V was cut by 11 bases and J by 6 bases, with 11 bases left in between. Germline loops: CDR1 SNHLY, CDR2 FYNNEI.

The chain has TRBV19 and TRBJ2-5, with a weak D call TRBD2 (5 bases). This CDR3 comprises 17 residues. Looked up from germline, CDR1 is LNHDA and CDR2 is SQIVND (reference sequence). V lost 5 bases and J lost 5, with 24 bases in between. The CDR3 nucleotides are TGTGCCAGTAGTGTTCCGATGAGCTTACACGGGATGGAGACCCAGTACTTC. Translating gives CASSVPMSLHGMETQYF.

The chain couples TRBV10-3 to TRBJ1-2, with D possibly being TRBD1 (5 bases). CDR1 is ENHRY, CDR2 SYGVKD, per germline. The CDR3 is 15 residues long. V gave up 1 base and J gave up 6 bases, with 15 bases separating them. CDR3 loop: CAISEWGSTRNGYTF. CDR3 DNA: TGTGCCATCAGTGAGTGGGGCAGCACCAGGAATGGCTACACCTTC.

The chain joins TRBV9 to TRBJ2-3, with a weak D call TRBD2 (7 bases). CDR1 SGDLS and CDR2 YYNGEE come from the germline V gene. The germline V and J ends were trimmed by 7 bases and 0 bases, with 21 bases remaining between them. This CDR3 has 17 residues. For the CDR3, the DNA is TGTGCCAGCCGCCGCGGGGGCGGGAGCGCAAGCACAGATACGCAGTATTTT. Translation: CASRRGGGSASTDTQYF.

The V and J genes are TRBV7-3 and TRBJ2-5; D is perhaps TRBD2 (5 bases). Germline CDR1 is SGHTA and CDR2 is FQGTGA. Trimming pared 5 bases from V and 11 bases from J, leaving 18 bases between. This CDR3 has 13 residues. CDR3 sequence: CASSRAGGLEQYF. CDR3 DNA: TGTGCCAGCAGCCGAGCCGGCGGGTTAGAGCAGTACTTC.

Concerning this clone: A junction end diverges from the germline sequence, so it may reflect a read error. The chain recombines TRBV7-9 with TRBJ1-5; TRBD1 aligns across 8 bases. This CDR3 region has 14 residues. Germline CDR1 and CDR2: SEHNR and FQNEAQ (reference sequence). CDR3 sequence reads: CSSSQAGGHQPQHF. CDR3 nucleotide sequence: TGTTCCAGCAGCCAGGCAGGGGGCCATCAGCCCCAGCATTTT. Full variable domain (remainder filled in from reference TRBV7-9 and TRBJ1-5): DTGVSQNPRHKITKRGQNVTFRCDPISEHNRLYWYRQTLGQGPEFLTYFQNEAQLEKSRLLSDRFSAERPKGSFSTLEIQRTEQGDSAMYLCSSSQAGGHQPQHFGDGTRLSIL.

This clone occurred once. This chain connects TRBV5-8 to TRBJ1-2, with 7 positions matching TRBD1. J lost 8 bases, V lost 4 bases, and 5 bases had no gene match. The CDR3 contains 12 residues. Germline lookup yields CDR1 SGHTS and CDR2 YDEGEE. CDR3 nucleotide sequence: TGTGCCAGCAGCACAGGGGTGCGGGGCTACACCTTC. This codes for CASSTGVRGYTF.

The chain employs TRBV4-2 and TRBJ2-3; 10 nucleotides match TRBD2. Germline V gives CDR1 LGHNA, CDR2 YNFKEQ. CDR3 length: 16 residues. The J segment lost 2 bases and the V segment lost 4 bases, leaving 6 bases of the junction unmatched. The CDR3 spells CASSPGTSVLTDTQYF. The CDR3 nucleotides are TGTGCCAGCAGCCCCGGGACTAGCGTCCTCACAGATACGCAGTATTTT.

The V call is TRBV11-2, the J call TRBJ2-7; perhaps TRBD1 as D (5 bases). V was pared by 2 bases and J by 4 bases, with 9 bases between. The germline V gene has CDR1 SGHAT and CDR2 FQNNGV. CDR3 length equals 13 residues. The CDR3 spells CASSLPRAYEQYF. CDR3 sequence (DNA): TGTGCCAGCAGCTTACCCAGGGCGTACGAGCAGTACTTC.

This clone was detected once. The chain joins TRBV5-1 to TRBJ2-3; D unresolved. Germline V gene sequence: CDR1 SGHRS, CDR2 YFSETQ. The CDR3 has 16 amino acids. V was shortened by 0 bases and J by 3 bases, with 14 bases between the two germline ends. DNA of the CDR3: TGCGCCAGCAGCTTGGCTCGGAATGACGGGACAGATACGCAGTATTTT. Amino acids: CASSLARNDGTDTQYF.

Only a few counts were recorded for this clone. J is TRBJ1-1 and V is TRBV4-3, with D unresolved. The ends were cut back, 4 bases at V and 7 bases at J, with 13 bases in the middle. The CDR3 has 13 amino acids. Germline CDR1 and CDR2: LGHNA and YSLEER. DNA of the CDR3: TGCGCCAGCAGCCCCAGGCCCGGGGATGAAGCTTTCTTT. This sequence encodes CASSPRPGDEAFF.